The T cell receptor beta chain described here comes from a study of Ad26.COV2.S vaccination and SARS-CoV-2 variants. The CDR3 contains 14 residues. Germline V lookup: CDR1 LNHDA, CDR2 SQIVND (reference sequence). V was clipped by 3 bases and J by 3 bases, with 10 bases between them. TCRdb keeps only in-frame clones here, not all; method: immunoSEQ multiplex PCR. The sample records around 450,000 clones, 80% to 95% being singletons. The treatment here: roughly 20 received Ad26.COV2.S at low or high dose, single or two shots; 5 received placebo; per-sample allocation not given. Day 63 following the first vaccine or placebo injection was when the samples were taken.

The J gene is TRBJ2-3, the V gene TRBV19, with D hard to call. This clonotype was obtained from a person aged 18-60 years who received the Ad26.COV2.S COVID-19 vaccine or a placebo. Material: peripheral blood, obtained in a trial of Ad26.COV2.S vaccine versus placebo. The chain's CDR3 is CASSMSGETDTQYF. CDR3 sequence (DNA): TGTGCCAGTAGTATGTCGGGTGAGACAGATACGCAGTATTTT.